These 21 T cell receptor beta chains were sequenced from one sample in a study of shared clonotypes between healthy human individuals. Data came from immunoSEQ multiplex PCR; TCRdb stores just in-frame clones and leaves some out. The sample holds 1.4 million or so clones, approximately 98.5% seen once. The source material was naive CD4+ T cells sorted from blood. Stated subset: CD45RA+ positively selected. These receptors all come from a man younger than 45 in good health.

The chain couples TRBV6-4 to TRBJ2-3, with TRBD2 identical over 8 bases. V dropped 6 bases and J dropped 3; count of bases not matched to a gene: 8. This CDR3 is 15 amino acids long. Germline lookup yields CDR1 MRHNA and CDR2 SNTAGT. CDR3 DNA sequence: TGTGCCAGCAGGATGAGCGGGAGTAAGACAGATACGCAGTATTTT. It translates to CASRMSGSKTDTQYF.

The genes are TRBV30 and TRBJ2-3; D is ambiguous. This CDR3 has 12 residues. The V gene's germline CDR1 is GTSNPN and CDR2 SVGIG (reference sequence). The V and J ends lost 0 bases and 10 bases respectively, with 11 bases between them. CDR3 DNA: TGTGCCTGGAGTGTAGGGCTAGTCCCGCAGTATTTT. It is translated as CAWSVGLVPQYF.

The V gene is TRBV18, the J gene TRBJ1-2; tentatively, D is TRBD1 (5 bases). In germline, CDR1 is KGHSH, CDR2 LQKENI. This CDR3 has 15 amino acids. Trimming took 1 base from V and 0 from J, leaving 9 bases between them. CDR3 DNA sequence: TGTGCCAGCTCACCACTGGACATCCCTAACTATGGCTACACCTTC. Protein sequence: CASSPLDIPNYGYTF. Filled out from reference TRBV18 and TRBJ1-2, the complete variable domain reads NAGVMQNPRHLVRRRGQEARLRCSPMKGHSHVYWYRQLPEEGLKFMVYLQKENIIDESGMPKERFSAEFPKEGPSILRIQQVVRGDSAAYFCASSPLDIPNYGYTFGSGTRLTVV.

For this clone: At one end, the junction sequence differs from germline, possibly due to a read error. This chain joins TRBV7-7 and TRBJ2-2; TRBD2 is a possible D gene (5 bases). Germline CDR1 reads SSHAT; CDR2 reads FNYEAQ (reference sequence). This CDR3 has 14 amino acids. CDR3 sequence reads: CASSGGINTGELFF. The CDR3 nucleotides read TGTGCTAGCAGCGGTGGGATAAACACCGGGGAGCTGTTTTTT.

The CDR3 bases are TGCGCCAGCAGCCCAATCGGACAGGGGGACACGCAGTATTTT. This translates into CASSPIGQGDTQYF. The chain recombines TRBV5-1 with TRBJ2-3, with 10 bases fitting TRBD1. Per germline, CDR1 SGHRS and CDR2 YFSETQ. V gave up 4 bases and J gave up 9 bases; unmatched junction bases: 8. The CDR3 is made up of 14 amino acids.

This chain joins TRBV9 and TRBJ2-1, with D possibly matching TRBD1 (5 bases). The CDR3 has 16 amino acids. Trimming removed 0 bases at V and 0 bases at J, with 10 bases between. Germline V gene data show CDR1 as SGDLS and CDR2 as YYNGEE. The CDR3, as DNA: TGTGCCAGCAGCGTAGAGTTAAGGGGCTCCTACAATGAGCAGTTCTTC. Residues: CASSVELRGSYNEQFF. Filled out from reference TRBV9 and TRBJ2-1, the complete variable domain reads DSGVTQTPKHLITATGQRVTLRCSPRSGDLSVYWYQQSLDQGLQFLIQYYNGEERAKGNILERFSAQQFPDLHSELNLSSLELGDSALYFCASSVELRGSYNEQFFGPGTRLTVL.

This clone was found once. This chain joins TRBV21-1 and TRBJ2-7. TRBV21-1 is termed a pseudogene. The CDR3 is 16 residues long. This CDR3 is CASSKGVAGTIYEQYF. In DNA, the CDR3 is TGTGCCAGCAGCAAAGGAGTAGCAGGGACGATCTACGAGCAGTACTTC.

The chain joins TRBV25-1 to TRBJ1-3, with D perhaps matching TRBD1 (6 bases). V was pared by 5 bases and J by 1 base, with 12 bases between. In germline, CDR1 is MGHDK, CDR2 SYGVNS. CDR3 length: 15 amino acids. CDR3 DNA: TGTGCCAGCAGTCGAGCGGACAGTTCTGGAAACACCATATATTTT. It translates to CASSRADSSGNTIYF. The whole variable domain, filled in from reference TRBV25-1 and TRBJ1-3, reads EADIYQTPRYLVIGTGKKITLECSQTMGHDKMYWYQQDPGMELHLIHYSYGVNSTEKGDLSSESTVSRIRTEHFPLTLESARPSHTSQYLCASSRADSSGNTIYFGEGSWLTVV.

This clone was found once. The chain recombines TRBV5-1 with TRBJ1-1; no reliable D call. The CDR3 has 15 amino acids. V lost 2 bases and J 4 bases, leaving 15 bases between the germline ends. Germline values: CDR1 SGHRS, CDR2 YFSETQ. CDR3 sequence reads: CASSLQGRGTTEAFF. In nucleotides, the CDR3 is TGCGCCAGCAGCTTACAAGGACGAGGAACCACTGAAGCTTTCTTT.

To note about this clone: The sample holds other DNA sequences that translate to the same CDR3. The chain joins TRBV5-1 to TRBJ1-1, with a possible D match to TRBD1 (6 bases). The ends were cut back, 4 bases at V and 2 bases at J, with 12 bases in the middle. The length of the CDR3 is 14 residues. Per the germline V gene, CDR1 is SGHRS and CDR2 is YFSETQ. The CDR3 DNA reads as TGCGCCAGCAGCCTCGGGACACTTAACACTGAAGCTTTCTTT. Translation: CASSLGTLNTEAFF.

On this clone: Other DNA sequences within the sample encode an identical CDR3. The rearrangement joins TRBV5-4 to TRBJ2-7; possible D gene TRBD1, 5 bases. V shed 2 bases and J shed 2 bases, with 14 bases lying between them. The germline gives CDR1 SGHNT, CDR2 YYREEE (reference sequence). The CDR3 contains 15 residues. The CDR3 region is CASSLSGAGTYEQYF. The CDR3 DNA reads TGTGCCAGCAGCTTATCTGGGGCAGGGACCTACGAGCAGTACTTC.

As DNA, the CDR3 is TGTGCCAGCTCAGGCAAGAGCACAGATACGCAGTATTTT. This sequence encodes CASSGKSTDTQYF. This rearrangement joins TRBV18 to TRBJ2-3; no definite D call. Germline V gene sequence: CDR1 KGHSH, CDR2 LQKENI. This CDR3 has 13 residues. V lost 5 bases, J lost 0 bases, and 6 bases lay in between.

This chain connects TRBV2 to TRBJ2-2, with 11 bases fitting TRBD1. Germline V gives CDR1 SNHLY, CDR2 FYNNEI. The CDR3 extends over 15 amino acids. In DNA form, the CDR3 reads TGTGTGTTTGGGACAGGGGGTAAGAACACCGGGGAGCTGTTTTTT. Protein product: CVFGTGGKNTGELFF.

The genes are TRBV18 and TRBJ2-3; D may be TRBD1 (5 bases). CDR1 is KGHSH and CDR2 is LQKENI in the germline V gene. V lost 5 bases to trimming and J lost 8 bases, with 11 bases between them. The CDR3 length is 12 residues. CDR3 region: CASSDSMATQYF. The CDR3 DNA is TGTGCCAGCTCAGACAGTATGGCTACGCAGTATTTT.

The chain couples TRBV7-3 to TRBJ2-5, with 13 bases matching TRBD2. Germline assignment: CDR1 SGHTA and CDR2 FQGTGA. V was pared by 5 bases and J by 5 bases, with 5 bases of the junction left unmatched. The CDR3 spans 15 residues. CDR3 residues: CASSEGLAGIETQYF. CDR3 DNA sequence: TGTGCCAGCAGCGAGGGACTAGCGGGAATTGAGACCCAGTACTTC.

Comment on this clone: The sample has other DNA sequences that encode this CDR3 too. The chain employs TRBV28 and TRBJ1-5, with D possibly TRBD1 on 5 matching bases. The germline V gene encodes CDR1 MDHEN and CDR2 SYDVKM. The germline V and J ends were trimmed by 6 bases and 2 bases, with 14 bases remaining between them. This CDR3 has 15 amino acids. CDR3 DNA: TGTGCCAGCAGCCCCAAGGGCAGGGGCAATCAGCCCCAGCATTTT. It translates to CASSPKGRGNQPQHF.

In DNA, the CDR3 is TGTGCCAGCAGCTGGAGTAGAACTAGCGGCCAAGAGACCCAGTACTTC. Residues: CASSWSRTSGQETQYF. V is TRBV7-9 and J is TRBJ2-5; 8 bases fit TRBD2. V lost 4 bases, J lost 1 base, and 8 bases stayed unmatched. The CDR3 contains 16 residues. Germline V gene data show CDR1 as SEHNR and CDR2 as FQNEAQ (reference sequence).

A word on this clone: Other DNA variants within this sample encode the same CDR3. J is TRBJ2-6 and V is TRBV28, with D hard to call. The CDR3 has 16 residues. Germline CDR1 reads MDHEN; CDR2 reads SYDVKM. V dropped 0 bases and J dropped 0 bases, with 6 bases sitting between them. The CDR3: CASSLWTASGANVLTF. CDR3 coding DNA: TGTGCCAGCAGTTTATGGACTGCCTCTGGGGCCAACGTCCTGACTTTC.

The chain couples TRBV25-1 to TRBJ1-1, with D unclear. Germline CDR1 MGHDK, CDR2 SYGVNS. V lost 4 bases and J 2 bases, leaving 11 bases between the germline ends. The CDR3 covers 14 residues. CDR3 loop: CASSGGLPNTEAFF. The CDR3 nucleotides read TGTGCCAGCAGTGGAGGTCTTCCCAACACTGAAGCTTTCTTT.

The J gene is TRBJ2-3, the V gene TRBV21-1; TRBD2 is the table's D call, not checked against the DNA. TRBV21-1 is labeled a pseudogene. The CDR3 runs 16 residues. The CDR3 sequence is CASSKLAGGGADTQYF. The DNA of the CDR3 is TGTGCCAGCAGCAAATTAGCGGGAGGGGGGGCAGATACGCAGTATTTT.

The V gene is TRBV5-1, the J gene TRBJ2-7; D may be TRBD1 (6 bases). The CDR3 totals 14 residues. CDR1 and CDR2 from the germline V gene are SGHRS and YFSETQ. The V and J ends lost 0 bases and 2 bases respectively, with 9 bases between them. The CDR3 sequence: CASSLEDRTYEQYF. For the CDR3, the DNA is TGCGCCAGCAGCTTGGAGGACAGAACCTACGAGCAGTACTTC.